Sequencing of this T cell receptor beta chain was carried out in a study of identical twins. Study-level findings and limits: Because invariant MAIT and iNKT cells could be present, zero-insertion analyses could be partly confounded. For out-of-frame beta sequences, excess twin sharing was weaker.

This clonotype has a handful of counts. Its cognate antigen is unknown. The length of the CDR3 is 15 residues. Germline CDR1 reads DFQATT; CDR2 reads SNEGSKA (reference sequence). V lost 1 base and J 0 bases, leaving 10 bases between the germline ends. A universal primer binding site was introduced by template switching. The final cDNA contained unique molecular identifiers. TCRdb recomputed calls from the 5' RACE reads with MiXCR, one row per CDR3 protein. This sample yields approximately 700,000 distinct CDR3 sequences, of which 18% are seen a single time; about an eighth belongs to the top ten. The sample was also linked to a second study, of T cells expressing NK-cell markers. That report adds: The study left the HCMV specificity of expanded NKG2C+ T cell clones unresolved.

The rearrangement joins TRBV20-1 to TRBJ2-1, with D tentatively TRBD1 (6 bases). Sequenced input: PBMCs. This sequence originates from a woman aged 18-29 years in good health. CDR3 in DNA: TGCAGTGCTAGAGGGGGGCAGGCCTCCTACAATGAGCAGTTCTTC. Protein: CSARGGQASYNEQFF.